This T cell receptor (beta chain) was captured in a study of response to subunit inactivated influenza vaccine. TCRdb itself ran the RT-PCR reads through MiXCR, one entry per CDR3 protein. The sample contains about 500,000 distinct CDR3 sequences, more than 15% of which appear only once. The sample holds many counts of this clonotype. CDR1 is LGHDT and CDR2 is YNNKEL in the germline V gene (reference sequence). CDR3 length: 14 residues. The chain recombines TRBV3-1 with TRBJ2-3, with D maybe TRBD2 (5 bases). This clonotype was obtained from a man between 50 and 70 years old who received an inactivated influenza vaccine. Here the sequenced sample was CD4+ T cells sorted from PBMCs, taken less than 30 months after vaccination. CDR3 region: CASRDPRDTDTQYF. CDR3 sequence (DNA): TGTGCATCACGGGATCCCCGAGACACAGATACGCAGTATTTT.